These T cell receptor beta chains were read from a single sample in a study of blood T cell repertoires in COVID-19. Libraries were prepared by immunoSEQ multiplex PCR; TCRdb keeps only in-frame clonotypes and omits some of them. The data contain roughly 110,000 clones, approximately 80% of them seen just once; the ten biggest clones take up around 15%. Sequencing was performed on peripheral blood. The receptor set was obtained from an older woman with acute or convalescent COVID-19. Both conserved end residues are part of each CDR3. The order of the fields is D gene, V gene, J gene, clone size, CDR3 protein, CDR3 DNA. D genes are given only for firm matches. Size values are once, few and many counts, or a class for expanded clones, and some rows have none.

D gene: NA
V gene: TRBV2
J gene: TRBJ1-1
clone size: NA
CDR3 protein: CASSTDRLAGAFF
CDR3 DNA: TGTGCCAGCAGCACAGACAGACTTGCTGGGGCTTTCTTT

D gene: TRBD1
V gene: TRBV5-1
J gene: TRBJ2-5
clone size: NA
CDR3 protein: CASSLGGTEETQYF
CDR3 DNA: TGCGCCAGCAGCTTGGGGGGGACAGAAGAGACCCAGTACTTC

D gene: NA
V gene: TRBV5-1
J gene: TRBJ2-7
clone size: NA
CDR3 protein: CASSLVAGPLSYEQYF
CDR3 DNA: TGCGCCAGCAGCTTGGTTGCTGGGCCCCTCTCCTACGAGCAGTACTTC

D gene: TRBD1
V gene: TRBV27
J gene: TRBJ2-2
clone size: once
CDR3 protein: CASRLERGLLGITGELFF
CDR3 DNA: TGTGCCAGCAGGCTTGAAAGGGGGCTGCTAGGGATCACCGGGGAGCTGTTTTTT

D gene: NA
V gene: TRBV5-8
J gene: TRBJ1-2
clone size: NA
CDR3 protein: CASSSRGYSNYGYTF
CDR3 DNA: TGTGCCAGCAGTAGCAGGGGCTATTCTAACTATGGCTACACCTTC

D gene: NA
V gene: TRBV5-1
J gene: TRBJ2-3
clone size: NA
CDR3 protein: CASSLGGIDTQYF
CDR3 DNA: TGCGCCAGCAGCTTGGGAGGGATAGATACGCAGTATTTT

D gene: NA
V gene: TRBV5-1
J gene: TRBJ1-2
clone size: NA
CDR3 protein: CASSLGTGNYGYTF
CDR3 DNA: TGCGCCAGCAGCCTAGGAACAGGGAACTATGGCTACACCTTC

D gene: TRBD2
V gene: TRBV19
J gene: TRBJ2-2
clone size: NA
CDR3 protein: CASSSSSRERSGELFF
CDR3 DNA: TGTGCCAGTAGTTCATCGTCGCGGGAGCGATCCGGGGAGCTGTTTTTT

D gene: TRBD1
V gene: TRBV6-2/TRBV6-3
J gene: TRBJ1-5
clone size: NA
CDR3 protein: CASSYPWTGGDQPQHF
CDR3 DNA: TGTGCCAGCAGTTACCCTTGGACAGGGGGCGATCAGCCCCAGCATTTT

D gene: NA
V gene: TRBV7-8
J gene: TRBJ1-5
clone size: NA
CDR3 protein: CASSLADSTNQPQHF
CDR3 DNA: TGTGCCAGCAGCTTAGCGGACAGTACTAATCAGCCCCAGCATTTT

D gene: TRBD1
V gene: TRBV3-1/TRBV3-2
J gene: TRBJ1-1
clone size: NA
CDR3 protein: CASSQGMTGGIEAFF
CDR3 DNA: TGTGCCAGCAGCCAAGGAATGACAGGGGGCATTGAAGCTTTCTTT

D gene: NA
V gene: TRBV5-6
J gene: TRBJ2-3
clone size: NA
CDR3 protein: CASSLARVRSTDTQYF
CDR3 DNA: TGTGCCAGCAGCTTGGCCAGGGTCAGGAGCACAGATACGCAGTATTTT

D gene: NA
V gene: TRBV28
J gene: TRBJ1-2
clone size: NA
CDR3 protein: CASTQRGGVAGYTF
CDR3 DNA: TGTGCCAGCACACAACGCGGCGGGGTCGCTGGCTACACCTTC

D gene: TRBD1
V gene: TRBV30
J gene: TRBJ1-2
clone size: NA
CDR3 protein: CAWRGIDRVGGYTF
CDR3 DNA: TGTGCCTGGAGGGGGATCGACAGGGTGGGAGGCTACACCTTC

D gene: NA
V gene: TRBV29-1
J gene: TRBJ2-7
clone size: few
CDR3 protein: CSVEVGGDSYEQYF
CDR3 DNA: TGCAGCGTTGAGGTTGGAGGGGACTCCTACGAGCAGTACTTC

D gene: TRBD1
V gene: TRBV3-1/TRBV3-2
J gene: TRBJ2-3
clone size: NA
CDR3 protein: CASSRDRATLPTQYF
CDR3 DNA: TGTGCCAGCAGCCGGGACAGGGCCACCTTGCCCACGCAGTATTTT

D gene: TRBD2
V gene: TRBV5-6
J gene: TRBJ2-1
clone size: once
CDR3 protein: CASRRGLGLYNEQFF
CDR3 DNA: TGTGCCAGCAGACGCGGACTAGGCCTCTACAATGAGCAGTTCTTC

D gene: NA
V gene: TRBV15
J gene: TRBJ1-4
clone size: NA
CDR3 protein: CATSRDLGANEKLFF
CDR3 DNA: TGTGCCACCAGCAGGGATCTGGGGGCGAATGAAAAACTGTTTTTT

D gene: NA
V gene: TRBV29-1
J gene: TRBJ1-1
clone size: NA
CDR3 protein: CSVLIQVASTEAFF
CDR3 DNA: TGCAGCGTCCTTATACAGGTGGCTAGTACTGAAGCTTTCTTT

D gene: NA
V gene: TRBV10-2
J gene: TRBJ1-1
clone size: NA
CDR3 protein: CASSEIGGWGNTEAFF
CDR3 DNA: TGCGCCAGCAGTGAGATAGGAGGATGGGGAAACACTGAAGCTTTCTTT

D gene: TRBD1
V gene: TRBV6-5
J gene: TRBJ1-2
clone size: NA
CDR3 protein: CASRGQGVANYGYTF
CDR3 DNA: TGTGCCAGCAGGGGACAGGGAGTAGCTAACTATGGCTACACCTTC

D gene: NA
V gene: TRBV20-1
J gene: TRBJ2-7
clone size: NA
CDR3 protein: CSANRWYEQYF
CDR3 DNA: TGCAGTGCTAATCGGTGGTACGAGCAGTACTTC

D gene: TRBD1
V gene: TRBV19
J gene: TRBJ1-3
clone size: NA
CDR3 protein: CASSSRTGGNTIYF
CDR3 DNA: TGTGCCAGTAGTAGCCGGACAGGTGGAAACACCATATATTTT

D gene: TRBD2
V gene: TRBV11-3
J gene: TRBJ2-1
clone size: NA
CDR3 protein: CASSRGLAGVNWFDNEQFF
CDR3 DNA: TGTGCCAGCAGCCGAGGACTAGCGGGAGTAAACTGGTTTGACAATGAGCAGTTCTTC

D gene: TRBD2
V gene: TRBV10-2
J gene: TRBJ2-1
clone size: NA
CDR3 protein: CASLWAGGGNEQFF
CDR3 DNA: TGCGCCAGCCTATGGGCGGGAGGGGGCAATGAGCAGTTCTTC

D gene: TRBD1
V gene: TRBV19
J gene: TRBJ1-4
clone size: NA
CDR3 protein: CASKGTGDPDEKLFF
CDR3 DNA: TGTGCCAGTAAAGGGACAGGGGATCCAGATGAAAAACTGTTTTTT

D gene: NA
V gene: TRBV4-1
J gene: TRBJ1-3
clone size: few
CDR3 protein: CASSQEQNTIYF
CDR3 DNA: TGCGCCAGCAGCCAAGAACAAAACACCATATATTTT

D gene: NA
V gene: TRBV7-9
J gene: TRBJ2-3
clone size: NA
CDR3 protein: CASRPQGTDTQYF
CDR3 DNA: TGTGCCAGCAGACCACAGGGCACAGATACGCAGTATTTT

D gene: TRBD2
V gene: TRBV28
J gene: TRBJ2-1
clone size: NA
CDR3 protein: CASSLPTSGRWEQFF
CDR3 DNA: TGTGCCAGCAGTTTACCGACTAGCGGGAGATGGGAGCAGTTCTTC

D gene: NA
V gene: TRBV18
J gene: TRBJ1-6
clone size: once
CDR3 protein: CASSPSDSPLHF
CDR3 DNA: TGTGCCAGCTCGCCTTCGGATTCACCCCTCCACTTT

D gene: NA
V gene: TRBV4-1
J gene: TRBJ2-7
clone size: NA
CDR3 protein: CASSQVPGSAYEQYF
CDR3 DNA: TGCGCCAGCAGCCAGGTCCCCGGGTCAGCCTACGAGCAGTACTTC

D gene: TRBD2
V gene: TRBV3-1/TRBV3-2
J gene: TRBJ2-1
clone size: NA
CDR3 protein: CASSQVGAGYNEQFF
CDR3 DNA: TGTGCCAGCAGCCAAGTTGGAGCGGGGTACAATGAGCAGTTCTTC

D gene: TRBD1
V gene: TRBV2
J gene: TRBJ1-6
clone size: NA
CDR3 protein: CASIPGQHNSPLHF
CDR3 DNA: TGTGCCAGCATACCGGGACAGCATAATTCACCCCTCCACTTT

D gene: TRBD2
V gene: TRBV7-9
J gene: TRBJ2-5
clone size: once
CDR3 protein: CASSSPGGETQYF
CDR3 DNA: TGTGCCAGCAGCTCCCCGGGGGGGGAGACCCAGTACTTC

D gene: NA
V gene: TRBV7-2
J gene: TRBJ1-3
clone size: NA
CDR3 protein: CASSLGGSGNTIYF
CDR3 DNA: TGTGCCAGCAGCCTGGGGGGGAGTGGAAACACCATATATTTT

D gene: NA
V gene: TRBV2
J gene: TRBJ2-5
clone size: NA
CDR3 protein: CASTEGQGPETQYF
CDR3 DNA: TGTGCCAGCACCGAGGGTCAGGGGCCGGAGACCCAGTACTTC

D gene: TRBD1
V gene: TRBV14
J gene: TRBJ1-3
clone size: NA
CDR3 protein: CASSQQTGGNTIYF
CDR3 DNA: TGTGCCAGCAGCCAACAGACAGGGGGAAACACCATATATTTT

D gene: TRBD1
V gene: TRBV3-1/TRBV3-2
J gene: TRBJ1-2
clone size: NA
CDR3 protein: CASSTRQGGSFYGYTF
CDR3 DNA: TGTGCCAGCAGCACTCGACAGGGTGGCTCCTTCTATGGCTACACCTTC